Listed here are 14 T cell receptor beta chains from one sample, sequenced in a study of prognosis after radiotherapy for stage I lung cancer. Amplification of the TCR beta CDR3 (from genomic DNA) was done by two-round multiplex PCR. First-round PCR used primers specific to each TRBV and TRBJ gene. MiXCR was run by TCRdb on the multiplex PCR reads, yielding one entry per CDR3 protein. Among 45,000 to 70,000 distinct CDR3 sequences listed, 26% were seen once. The sequenced sample was PBMCs, obtained before or after stereotactic body radiation therapy (not recorded which). These receptors were collected from a donor over 45 with non-small cell lung cancer.

Many counts were recorded for this clonotype. The CDR3 bases are TGCAGTGCTAGATCGACTAGCGGGGTTTACAATGAGCAGTTCTTC. This codes for CSARSTSGVYNEQFF. V and J are TRBV20-1 and TRBJ2-1; 11 bases fit TRBD2. Germline V gene sequence: CDR1 DFQATT, CDR2 SNEGSKA (reference sequence). Trimming removed 2 bases from V and 4 bases from J; junction bases left unmatched: 4. The CDR3 consists of 15 residues.

In its sample, this clonotype was seen many times. The chain joins TRBV20-1 to TRBJ2-7; D might be TRBD2 (6 bases). Germline assignment: CDR1 DFQATT and CDR2 SNEGSKA (reference sequence). V gave up 6 bases and J gave up 5 bases, with 17 bases separating them. This CDR3 has 13 residues. CDR3 coding DNA: TGCAGTGCCCGGGGGACCCAGGATCACGAGCAGTACTTC. Residues: CSARGTQDHEQYF.

This clonotype was counted at least ten times. The rearrangement links TRBV4-1 to TRBJ2-1; either TRBD1 or TRBD2 may fit D (5 bases each). The CDR3 is 14 residues long. The V end lost 0 bases, the J end lost 8 bases, and 11 bases lay between the germline ends. CDR1 MGHRA and CDR2 YSYEKL come from the germline V gene. The CDR3 reads CASSQDWRGDEQFF. The CDR3 nucleotides are TGCGCCAGCAGCCAAGATTGGAGAGGGGATGAGCAGTTCTTC.

This clonotype was seen ten or more times. This chain connects TRBV7-2 to TRBJ2-3; the match to TRBD1 covers 8 bases. CDR1 is SGHTA and CDR2 is FQGNSA in the germline V gene. The CDR3 extends over 16 amino acids. V lost 4 bases to trimming and J lost 2 bases; unmatched junction nucleotides: 8. The CDR3 sequence is CASSSWLDRVTDTQYF. CDR3 nucleotides: TGTGCCAGCAGCTCTTGGCTGGACAGGGTCACAGATACGCAGTATTTT.

In the case of this clonotype: This likely came from a read error, as a far larger clone is one base away. This chain uses TRBV6-5 with TRBJ2-7; tentative D call: TRBD1 (6 bases). Germline values: CDR1 MNHEY, CDR2 SVGAGI. The CDR3 spans 15 residues. The CDR3 loop reads CDSSTDSPGRREQYF. Here the CDR3 DNA reads TGTGACAGCAGCACGGACAGCCCCGGGCGGCGGGAGCAGTACTTC.

This clonotype was detected only once. This likely came from a read error, as a far larger clone is one base away. This chain uses TRBV6-9 with TRBJ1-5; a weak D match, TRBD1 (6 bases). The ends were cut back, 4 bases at V and 3 bases at J, with 22 bases in the middle. The CDR3 has 18 amino acids. Germline-derived CDR1 and CDR2 are MNHGY and SVAAGI. The chain's CDR3 is CASSSGRGFKAINQPQHF. DNA of the CDR3: TGTGCCAGCAGTTCTGGGAGGGGGTTTAAAGCTATCAATCAGCCCCAGCATTTT.

This clonotype was picked up many times. The rearrangement links TRBV6-4 to TRBJ2-2; 8 nucleotides line up with TRBD2. CDR1 and CDR2 (germline): MRHNA, SNTAGT. V lost 6 bases, J lost 1 base, and 1 base stayed unmatched. There are 14 residues in the CDR3. The CDR3 DNA sequence: TGTGCCAGCAGGAGCGGGGGGAACACCGGGGAGCTGTTTTTT. Residues: CASRSGGNTGELFF.

This clonotype was counted at least ten times. The V call is TRBV24-1, the J call TRBJ2-5; D is undetermined. CDR1 KGHDR and CDR2 SFDVKD come from the germline V gene. The CDR3 runs 13 residues. V lost 9 bases, J lost 1 base, and 11 bases lay in between. CDR3: CATGQWGQETQYF. The CDR3 DNA sequence: TGTGCCACCGGGCAGTGGGGCCAAGAGACCCAGTACTTC.

This clonotype has a count of ten or more. The V call is TRBV20-1, the J call TRBJ1-2, with D tentatively TRBD1 (6 bases). The germline V gene encodes CDR1 DFQATT and CDR2 SNEGSKA (reference sequence). V lost 0 bases and J lost 6, with 14 bases in between. The CDR3 length is 14 residues. The CDR3 DNA reads as TGCAGTGCTAGAGACAGGGGAGTATATGATGGCTACACCTTC. Its translation is CSARDRGVYDGYTF.

This clonotype was detected ten times or more. This chain links TRBV7-8 with TRBJ2-5; 9 bases align to TRBD2. The CDR3 sequence is 17 residues long. From germline, CDR1 is SGHVS and CDR2 FQNEAQ. V gave up 4 bases and J gave up 5 bases; unmatched junction bases: 14. The chain's CDR3 is CASSSGLAPWGGETQYF. The CDR3 bases are TGTGCCAGCAGCTCGGGACTAGCACCCTGGGGCGGGGAGACCCAGTACTTC.

This clonotype was counted many times. V and J are TRBV2 and TRBJ1-2; D call uncertain. In germline, CDR1 is SNHLY, CDR2 FYNNEI. V was trimmed by 7 bases and J by 2 bases, leaving 14 bases between them. CDR3 length: 14 residues. The DNA for the CDR3 is TGTGCCAGCATGGAGTCTGTATGGAACTATGGCTACACCTTC. Residues: CASMESVWNYGYTF.

At least ten counts were recorded for this clonotype. The CDR3 coding sequence is TGTGCCAGCAGTTACTACATCGGGTCTACGCTCTACGAGCAGTACTTC. Its translation: CASSYYIGSTLYEQYF. V gene TRBV6-5 combines with J gene TRBJ2-7, with D unresolved. Per germline, CDR1 MNHEY and CDR2 SVGAGI. V was trimmed by 1 base and J by 3 bases, leaving 16 bases between them. The CDR3 has 16 residues.

This clonotype was recorded at least ten times. The genes are TRBV30 and TRBJ1-3; 8 positions agree with TRBD1. Germline-derived CDR1 and CDR2 are GTSNPN and SVGIG (reference sequence). The CDR3 contains 15 residues. J gave up 3 bases and V 3 bases, and 7 bases lay outside the gene matches. CDR3 coding DNA: TGTGCCTGGAGCACGACAGGGGTTGGTGGAAACACCATATATTTT. As protein: CAWSTTGVGGNTIYF.

This clonotype appeared many times. The genes are TRBV7-9 and TRBJ1-4, with unresolved D. V gave up 3 bases and J gave up 10 bases, with 9 bases separating them. The CDR3 consists of 12 residues. Germline V gene lookup returns CDR1 SEHNR and CDR2 FQNEAQ (reference sequence). The CDR3 sequence: CASSLEVGKLFF. The CDR3, as DNA: TGTGCCAGCAGCTTGGAGGTGGGAAAACTGTTTTTT.